The 18 T cell receptor beta chains presented below share a single source sample, sequenced in a study of T cells in Graves' hyperthyroidism and ophthalmopathy. Amplification of TCR beta CDR3 regions used RNA as the template. Carried out on the TCR CDR3, a first-round RT-PCR used the HTBI primer set. TCRdb independently ran MiXCR on the multiplex PCR reads; one entry per CDR3 protein. The table includes a few hundred thousand distinct CDR3 sequences, less than 25% detected once. The specimen was blood. The receptors come from a man between 18 and 35 years old with Graves' hyperthyroidism.

The genes are TRBV29-1 and TRBJ2-7, with D tentatively TRBD2 (6 bases). V lost 3 bases to trimming and J lost 3 bases, with 12 bases between them. The CDR3 covers 13 residues. Per the germline V gene, CDR1 is SQVTM and CDR2 is ANQGSEA. In DNA form, the CDR3 reads TGCAGCGTTGAGGAGGGTCTGAGCTACGAGCAGTACTTC. Translated, it gives CSVEEGLSYEQYF.

This clonotype was recorded at least ten times. This rearrangement joins TRBV19 to TRBJ1-2; TRBD1 aligns across 9 bases. Germline lookup yields CDR1 LNHDA and CDR2 SQIVND (reference sequence). The CDR3 sequence is 12 residues long. V gave up 5 bases and J gave up 5 bases; unmatched junction bases: 0. As DNA, the CDR3 is TGTGCCAGTAGTGGACAGGGGTATGGCTACACCTTC. It is translated as CASSGQGYGYTF.

This clonotype was picked up many times. The V call is TRBV11-2, the J call TRBJ2-7; D is undetermined. Trimming removed 0 bases from V and 3 bases from J, with 6 bases in between. Germline lookup yields CDR1 SGHAT and CDR2 FQNNGV. This CDR3 region has 13 residues. This CDR3 reads CASSLDRYYEQYF. CDR3 coding DNA: TGTGCCAGCAGCTTAGATAGATACTACGAGCAGTACTTC. Full variable domain (remainder filled in from reference TRBV11-2 and TRBJ2-7): EAGVAQSPRYKIIEKRQSVAFWCNPISGHATLYWYQQILGQGPKLLIQFQNNGVVDDSQLPKDRFSAERLKGVDSTLKIQPAKLEDSAVYLCASSLDRYYEQYFGPGTRLTVT.

This clonotype was picked up many times. This CDR3 is CASSLEVVTANTEAFF. The CDR3 nucleotides read TGTGCCAGCAGCTTAGAGGTTGTGACAGCCAACACTGAAGCTTTCTTT. V gene TRBV7-9 combines with J gene TRBJ1-1; possible D gene TRBD1, 5 bases. The CDR3 totals 16 residues. Germline V CDR1 and CDR2: SEHNR, FQNEAQ (reference sequence). Trimming shortened V by 1 base and J by 2 bases, and 14 bases separated the two germline ends.

Many counts were recorded for this clonotype. The chain employs TRBV29-1 and TRBJ1-2, with D unclear. The CDR3 sequence is 15 residues long. The V end was cut by 3 bases, the J end by 0 bases, with 14 bases between. The germline gives CDR1 SQVTM, CDR2 ANQGSEA. The CDR3 DNA follows: TGCAGCGTTGATGAGGCAGCGAGAGCTAACTATGGCTACACCTTC. It is translated as CSVDEAARANYGYTF.

There are many counts of this clonotype. The V call is TRBV20-1, the J call TRBJ1-1, with 7 bases fitting TRBD1. The CDR3 is made up of 13 amino acids. Germline assignment: CDR1 DFQATT and CDR2 SNEGSKA (reference sequence). The V gene end was trimmed by 6 bases and the J gene end by 7 bases; junction bases not matched to a gene: 11. The CDR3 DNA reads as TGCAGTGCCGATCGACAGGGCGAGGGTGAAGCTTTCTTT. Protein: CSADRQGEGEAFF.

This clonotype was detected ten times or more. The chain has TRBV6-5 and TRBJ1-1, with 9 bases matching TRBD1. V was clipped by 10 bases and J by 8 bases; unmatched bases: 8. The length of the CDR3 is 12 residues. CDR1 and CDR2 from the germline V gene are MNHEY and SVGAGI. CDR3 sequence reads: CAIRTGGGEAFF. Written as DNA, the CDR3 is TGTGCCATCCGTACAGGGGGCGGAGAAGCTTTCTTT.

This chain joins TRBV12-3 or TRBV12-4 and TRBJ2-7; 8 bases line up with TRBD2. The CDR3 is made up of 15 amino acids. Unmatched junction bases numbered 9, after V lost 6 bases and J lost 2 bases. Written as DNA, the CDR3 is TGTGCCAGCAGGCCGGGGGGTAGCGGGACCTACGAGCAGTACTTC. This gives the protein CASRPGGSGTYEQYF.

This clonotype was found many times. V is TRBV5-5 and J is TRBJ2-7; 9 bases align to TRBD1. This CDR3 contains 15 residues. Germline assignment: CDR1 SGHKS and CDR2 YYEKEE (reference sequence). V lost 4 bases and J lost 3; bases outside the gene matches: 8. CDR3 protein: CASSITGTGFYEQYF. DNA for the CDR3: TGTGCCAGCAGCATCACCGGGACAGGGTTCTACGAGCAGTACTTC.

The chain carries TRBV12-5 and TRBJ2-7; D is unresolved. Per the germline V gene, CDR1 is LGHNT and CDR2 is FRNRAP. Trimming removed 1 base from V and 1 base from J, with 5 bases in between. The CDR3 sequence is 13 residues long. CDR3 nucleotides: TGTGCTAGTGGTTTGGCGACATCCTACGAGCAGTACTTC. Translated: CASGLATSYEQYF.

This clonotype was found many times. J is TRBJ1-1 and V is TRBV11-3; tentative D call: TRBD1 (5 bases). V lost 6 bases and J 6 bases, leaving 14 bases between the germline ends. CDR1 and CDR2 from the germline V gene are SGHNT and YENEEA. The CDR3 is 13 amino acids. The DNA for the CDR3 is TGTGCCAGCAGTTCACGGGACGGAGCTGAAGCTTTCTTT. This sequence encodes CASSSRDGAEAFF. Full variable domain (remainder filled in from reference TRBV11-3 and TRBJ1-1): EAGVVQSPRYKIIEKKQPVAFWCNPISGHNTLYWYLQNLGQGPELLIRYENEEAVDDSQLPKDRFSAERLKGVDSTLKIQPAELGDSAVYLCASSSRDGAEAFFGQGTRLTVV.

This clonotype was detected once. The chain has TRBV6-4 and TRBJ2-7, with 12 bases aligning to TRBD1. Germline V gene lookup returns CDR1 MRHNA and CDR2 SNTAGT. The CDR3 loop spans 14 amino acids. The junction had 11 bases not matched to a gene; V was cut back by 10 bases and J by 7 bases. CDR3: CAIKPGTGGSEQYF. CDR3 bases: TGTGCCATCAAACCTGGGACAGGGGGCAGTGAGCAGTACTTC.

The chain is built from TRBV12-3 or TRBV12-4 and TRBJ2-5; 8 nucleotides agree with TRBD2. CDR3 size: 16 residues. Unmatched junction bases numbered 8, after V lost 3 bases and J lost 2 bases. The CDR3 region is CASSFDLAGRQETQYF. CDR3 in DNA: TGTGCCAGCAGTTTCGACTTAGCGGGGAGACAAGAGACCCAGTACTTC.

This clonotype was detected a few times. The V gene is TRBV4-2, the J gene TRBJ2-6, with a tentative D call TRBD1 (5 bases). CDR1 LGHNA and CDR2 YNFKEQ come from the germline V gene. There are 16 residues in the CDR3. V was shortened by 4 bases and J by 4 bases, with 14 bases between the two germline ends. Here the CDR3 DNA reads TGTGCCAGCAGCCCAGGGATGGTGCGCGGGGCCAACGTCCTGACTTTC. Translating it yields CASSPGMVRGANVLTF.

The CDR3 DNA reads TGTGCCAGTAGTATCACAGTTTCCCACGAGCAGTACTTC. Protein product: CASSITVSHEQYF. The chain combines TRBV19 with TRBJ2-7, with D uncertain. The V and J ends lost 3 bases and 5 bases respectively, with 11 bases between them. The CDR3 is 13 residues long. CDR1 and CDR2 from the germline V gene are LNHDA and SQIVND (reference sequence).

This clonotype was counted at least ten times. The J gene is TRBJ2-5, the V gene TRBV7-8, with 7 bases fitting TRBD2. Germline CDR1 and CDR2: SGHVS and FQNEAQ. The CDR3 extends over 18 amino acids. V gave up 1 base and J gave up 2 bases; unmatched junction bases: 13. CDR3 in DNA: TGTGCCAGCAGCTTAGTCGGGTTGGCGGGGGATAATCAAGAGACCCAGTACTTC. Its translation: CASSLVGLAGDNQETQYF. The full variable domain, rest sourced from reference TRBV7-8 and TRBJ2-5, is GAGVSQSPRYKVAKRGQDVALRCDPISGHVSLFWYQQALGQGPEFLTYFQNEAQLDKSGLPSDRFFAERPEGSVSTLKIQRTQQEDSAVYLCASSLVGLAGDNQETQYFGPGTRLLVL.

This chain connects TRBV6-1 to TRBJ1-1; 7 positions agree with TRBD1. Looked up from germline, CDR1 is MNHNS and CDR2 is SASEGT. This CDR3 is 14 amino acids long. Trimming removed 10 bases from V and 1 base from J; junction bases left unmatched: 9. Written as DNA, the CDR3 is TGTGCCATCCAGAGGGGGCGAGAGAACACTGAAGCTTTCTTT. Amino acids: CAIQRGRENTEAFF.

This clonotype was detected only a few times. The chain couples TRBV6-1 to TRBJ1-5, with D maybe TRBD1 (6 bases). The CDR3 has 16 amino acids. V lost 5 bases to trimming and J lost 7 bases, with 21 bases between them. Germline-derived CDR1 and CDR2 are MNHNS and SASEGT. The CDR3 reads CASSPLEGEGGQPQHF. DNA of the CDR3: TGTGCCAGCAGTCCCCTAGAGGGGGAAGGTGGCCAGCCCCAGCATTTT.